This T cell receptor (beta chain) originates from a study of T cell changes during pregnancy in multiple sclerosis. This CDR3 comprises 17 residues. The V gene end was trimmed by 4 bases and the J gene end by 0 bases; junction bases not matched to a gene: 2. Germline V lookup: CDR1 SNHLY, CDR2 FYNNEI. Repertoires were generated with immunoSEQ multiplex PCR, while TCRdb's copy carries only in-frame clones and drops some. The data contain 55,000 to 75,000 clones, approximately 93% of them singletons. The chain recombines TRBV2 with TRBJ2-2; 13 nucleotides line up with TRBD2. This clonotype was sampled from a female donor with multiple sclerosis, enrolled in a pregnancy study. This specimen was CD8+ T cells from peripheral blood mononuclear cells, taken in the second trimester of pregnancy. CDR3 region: CASSGLAGGANTGELFF. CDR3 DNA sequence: TGTGCCAGCAGTGGACTAGCGGGAGGCGCGAACACCGGGGAGCTGTTTTTT. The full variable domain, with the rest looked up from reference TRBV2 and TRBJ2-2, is EPEVTQTPSHQVTQMGQEVILRCVPISNHLYFYWYRQILGQKVEFLVSFYNNEISEKSEIFDDQFSVERPDGSNFTLKIRSTKLEDSAMYFCASSGLAGGANTGELFFGEGSRLTVL.